This TCR beta chain is drawn from a study of cytomegalovirus exposure and HLA in healthy donors. Study-level findings and limits: In a later analysis, at a false discovery rate of 0.05, 16,951 TCR beta sequences were associated with HLA alleles. A later analysis linked a missense DCLRE1C variant to TCR beta V- and J-gene trimming. Whilst most TCR sequences proved rare, a subset of public TCRs occurred across many donors. In an earlier analysis, about 87% or about 30%: the productive usage of most TCR beta V segments.

Researchers ran the PCR with 60 Vbeta and 13 Jbeta primers. Sequencing was performed with immunoSEQ multiplex PCR; in TCRdb, only in-frame clones are kept and a portion is missing. The repertoire has around 160,000 clones, around 77% of them found once; the top ten carry 1%. CDR1 is SGHVS, CDR2 FQNEAQ, per germline. V trimming: 1 base; J trimming: 4 bases; junction bases outside the gene matches: 9. This CDR3 is 16 amino acids long. In regard to this clone: Its cognate antigen is unknown.

The V gene is TRBV7-8, the J gene TRBJ1-1, with 7 bases that match TRBD1. Material: PBMCs. The sequence came from a woman between 40 and 50 years old in good health and CMV-seronegative. CDR3 region: CASSLGHRGSGTEAFF. The CDR3 DNA reads as TGTGCCAGCAGCTTAGGGCACAGGGGATCGGGCACTGAAGCTTTCTTT.